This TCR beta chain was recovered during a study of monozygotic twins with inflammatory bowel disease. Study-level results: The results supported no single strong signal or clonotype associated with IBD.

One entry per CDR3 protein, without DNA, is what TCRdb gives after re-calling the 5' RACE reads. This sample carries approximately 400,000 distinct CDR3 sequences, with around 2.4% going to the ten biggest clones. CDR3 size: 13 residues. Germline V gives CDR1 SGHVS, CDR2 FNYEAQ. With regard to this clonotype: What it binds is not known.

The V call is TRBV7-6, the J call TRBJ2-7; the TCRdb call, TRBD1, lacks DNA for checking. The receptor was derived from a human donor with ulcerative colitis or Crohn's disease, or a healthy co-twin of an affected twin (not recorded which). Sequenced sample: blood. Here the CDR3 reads CASSLTLGGEQYF.